This TCR beta chain was obtained from a study of vaccination effects on CD4 cells after COVID-19. At the level of the study: Peptide-pool stimulation followed by sequencing identified expanded antigen-specific CD4+ clonotypes in the ViraFEST assay. They grew two million PBMC in each well, adding about 10 IU/ml IL-2 and approximately 9.2 ug/ml peptides. Points from the study as a whole: Late in the post-vaccination period, infection-induced and vaccine-induced clones underwent marked clonal contraction.

V was clipped by 4 bases and J by 0 bases, with 12 bases between them. Per germline, CDR1 SNHLY and CDR2 FYNNEI. This CDR3 spans 15 amino acids. This clone was seen only once. Its cognate antigen is unknown. Following 10 days of culture, CD4+ T cells were isolated. A positive SARS-CoV-2 PCR test fell between March and December 2020. Subjects were given two BNT162b2 or mRNA-1273 vaccine doses. Researchers swapped half the medium for IL-2 medium on both days 3 and 7. Using immunoSEQ multiplex PCR, the repertoire was profiled, and TCRdb retains in-frame clones only, with some absent. The sample consists of 30,000 to 35,000 clones, around 79% of them appearing once.

Specimen: CD4+ T cells from PBMCs cultured without peptide, collected after COVID-19 vaccination. The chain joins TRBV2 to TRBJ1-2, with D perhaps TRBD1 (6 bases). The source is a human donor who had a prior SARS-CoV-2 infection. CDR3 residues: CASSGGQRANYGYTF. The CDR3 DNA reads as TGTGCCAGCAGTGGGGGACAAAGAGCTAACTATGGCTACACCTTC.